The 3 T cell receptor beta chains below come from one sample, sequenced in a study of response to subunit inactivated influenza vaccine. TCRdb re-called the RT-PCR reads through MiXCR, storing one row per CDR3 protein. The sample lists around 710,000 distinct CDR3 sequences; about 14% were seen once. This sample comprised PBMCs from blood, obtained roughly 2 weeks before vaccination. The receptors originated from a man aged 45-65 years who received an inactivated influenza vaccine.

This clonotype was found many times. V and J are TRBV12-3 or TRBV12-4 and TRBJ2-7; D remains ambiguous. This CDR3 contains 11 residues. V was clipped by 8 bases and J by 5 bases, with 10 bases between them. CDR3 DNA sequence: TGTGCCAGCTCCGGTGTCAACGAGCAGTACTTC. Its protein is CASSGVNEQYF.

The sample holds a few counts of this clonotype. The CDR3 here is CASSDVVAGDTGELFF. Here the CDR3 DNA reads TGTGCCAGCAGTGATGTGGTAGCGGGAGATACCGGGGAGCTGTTTTTT. The rearrangement uses TRBV25-1 and TRBJ2-2, with 9 bases fitting TRBD2. Germline CDR1 and CDR2: MGHDK and SYGVNS. V lost 3 bases to trimming and J lost 5 bases; unmatched junction nucleotides: 7. The CDR3 is 16 amino acids.

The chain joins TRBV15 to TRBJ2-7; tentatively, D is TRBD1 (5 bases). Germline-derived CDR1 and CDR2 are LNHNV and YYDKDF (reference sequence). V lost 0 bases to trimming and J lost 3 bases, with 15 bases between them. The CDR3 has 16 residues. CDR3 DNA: TGTGCCACCAGCAGAGATAGGGCAGGGTATGGCTACGAGCAGTACTTC. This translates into CATSRDRAGYGYEQYF.